This TCR beta chain emerged from a study of breast tumors, draining lymph nodes, adjacent tissues. Broader study findings: Compared with lymph nodes, tumors were less diverse; compared with nontumor tissue, more. Luminal-like breast cancer showed significantly higher tumor–nontumor repertoire similarity than basal-like.

TCRdb reprocessed the multiplex PCR reads via MiXCR and lists one record per CDR3 protein. The repertoire holds approximately 140,000 distinct CDR3 sequences, with about 30% as singletons. CDR3 length: 15 amino acids. The germline V gene encodes CDR1 MNHNY and CDR2 SVGAGI (reference sequence). V gave up 6 bases and J gave up 5 bases; unmatched junction bases: 8. Breast cancer patients provided tissue from their axillary draining lymph nodes. This clonotype was detected many times. No antigen is known for it. The sample comprised axillary lymph node tissue. The chain has TRBV6-6 and TRBJ1-4; TRBD1 matches 8 bases. The sequence came from a female donor with breast cancer. Some clones in this sample may be carry-over from other donors' samples. For the CDR3, the DNA is TGTGCCAGCAGCTCGACCGGACAGGGAAATGAAAAACTGTTTTTT. This translates into CASSSTGQGNEKLFF.